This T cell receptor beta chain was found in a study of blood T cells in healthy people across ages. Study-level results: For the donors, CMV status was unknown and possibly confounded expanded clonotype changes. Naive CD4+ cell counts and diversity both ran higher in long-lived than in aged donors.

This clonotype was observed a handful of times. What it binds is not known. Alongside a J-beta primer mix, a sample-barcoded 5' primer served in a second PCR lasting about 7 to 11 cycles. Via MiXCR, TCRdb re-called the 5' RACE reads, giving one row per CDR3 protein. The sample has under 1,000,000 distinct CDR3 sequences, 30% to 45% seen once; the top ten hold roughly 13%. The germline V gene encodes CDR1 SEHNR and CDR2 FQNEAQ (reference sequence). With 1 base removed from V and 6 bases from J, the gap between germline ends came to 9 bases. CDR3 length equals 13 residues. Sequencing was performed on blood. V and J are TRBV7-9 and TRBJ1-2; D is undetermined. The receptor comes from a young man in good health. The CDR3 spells CASSLGRPDGYTF. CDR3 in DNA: TGTGCCAGCAGCTTAGGGCGGCCTGATGGCTACACCTTC.